The clone carrying this TCR beta chain was counted many times. Each CDR3 protein gets one entry after TCRdb re-called the PCR reads with MiXCR. The repertoire consists of approximately 670,000 distinct CDR3 sequences, with just under 20% occurring once and the leading ten covering under 0.95%. The data belong to a study of molecular identifiers for immune sequencing clone quantification. Germline V gene data show CDR1 as SGHVS and CDR2 as FQNEAQ. The CDR3 length is 17 residues. Trimming cost V 1 base and J 9 bases; bases outside gene matches: 15. The chain combines TRBV7-8 with TRBJ2-3, with 8 bases aligning to TRBD2. The source is a human donor in good health. Some libraries in this study had Jurkat cell RNA spiked in. Sequenced material: naive CD8+ T cells from blood, with Jurkat cell RNA spiked in. Noted subset: FACS-sorted CD8+CD4-CCR7+CD45RA+ naive T cells. The CDR3 sequence is CASSLEVGGGTSGTQYF. Here the CDR3 DNA reads TGTGCCAGCAGCTTAGAGGTCGGCGGGGGGACTTCGGGCACGCAGTATTTT.